A single sample is the source of the 12 T cell receptor beta chains below, sequenced in a study of cytomegalovirus exposure and HLA in healthy donors. The PCR was carried out with 60 Vbeta primers and 13 Jbeta primers. TCRdb's table, derived via immunoSEQ multiplex PCR, lists solely in-frame clones and lacks some. The sample lists 75,000 to 90,000 clones; approximately 81% were seen once. Sequenced material: PBMCs. These receptors came from a man in his forties in good health and CMV-seropositive.

In this sample, this clone turned up once. This chain connects TRBV28 to TRBJ2-7, with D possibly TRBD2 on 5 matching bases. Per the germline V gene, CDR1 is MDHEN and CDR2 is SYDVKM. V gave up 9 bases and J gave up 0 bases, with 21 bases separating them. The CDR3 length is 16 residues. The CDR3 sequence: CASKCRTSRSSYEQYF. In nucleotides, the CDR3 is TGTGCCAGTAAATGCCGGACTTCCAGGAGCTCCTACGAGCAGTACTTC.

The genes are TRBV27 and TRBJ1-1; 7 bases align to TRBD1. Trimming at V came to 3 bases and at J to 1 base, leaving 2 bases not matched to a gene. The CDR3 is made up of 14 amino acids. CDR1 and CDR2 from the germline V gene are MNHEY and SMNVEV (reference sequence). The CDR3 reads CASSLQGGNTEAFF. For the CDR3, the DNA is TGTGCCAGCAGTTTGCAGGGGGGGAACACTGAAGCTTTCTTT.

The rearrangement uses TRBV25-1 and TRBJ2-7; weak D call: TRBD2 (6 bases). The CDR3 extends over 15 amino acids. The germline V gene has CDR1 MGHDK and CDR2 SYGVNS. Trimming took 5 bases from V and 7 from J, leaving 21 bases between them. The CDR3 DNA sequence: TGTGCCAGCAGTCCCTCGGGGGTATGGGCGGAGGAGCAGTACTTC. Translated: CASSPSGVWAEEQYF.

The gene calls are TRBV10-2 and TRBJ1-2; TRBD1 matches 10 bases. Germline lookup yields CDR1 WSHSY and CDR2 SAAADI. V shed 3 bases and J 6 bases; nucleotides not matched to a gene: 10. The CDR3 totals 16 residues. CDR3 sequence: CASSDRPGQGNHGYTF. DNA of the CDR3: TGCGCCAGCAGTGACCGACCGGGACAGGGGAATCATGGCTACACCTTC.

The chain joins TRBV11-2 to TRBJ2-1, with TRBD2 identical over 15 bases. The CDR3 spans 16 residues. Losses at the gene ends were 7 bases for V and 4 bases for J; bases not matched to a gene: 5. The germline V gene has CDR1 SGHAT and CDR2 FQNNGV. The CDR3 reads CASNPGLAGGYNEQFF. CDR3 bases: TGTGCCAGCAACCCGGGACTAGCGGGGGGATACAATGAGCAGTTCTTC. Using reference TRBV11-2 and TRBJ2-1 for the parts outside the CDR3, the full variable domain is EAGVAQSPRYKIIEKRQSVAFWCNPISGHATLYWYQQILGQGPKLLIQFQNNGVVDDSQLPKDRFSAERLKGVDSTLKIQPAKLEDSAVYLCASNPGLAGGYNEQFFGPGTRLTVL.

Here the CDR3 DNA reads TGTGCCAGCAGGCGGCGGGGGAGCACAGATACGCAGTATTTT. Translation gives CASRRRGSTDTQYF. V usage is TRBV6-1 and J usage is TRBJ2-3; 7 nucleotides align to TRBD2. Trimming took 6 bases from V and 0 from J; bases not matched to a gene: 3. This CDR3 has 14 amino acids. Germline CDR1 MNHNS, CDR2 SASEGT.

This CDR3 is CASSPPEGTSGVNTDTQYF. The CDR3 region has the DNA TGTGCCAGCAGCCCACCGGAGGGGACTAGCGGGGTAAACACAGATACGCAGTATTTT. V usage is TRBV7-2 and J usage is TRBJ2-3; 13 nucleotides align to TRBD2. The V and J ends lost 5 bases and 2 bases, in that order; junction bases with no gene match: 13. From germline, CDR1 is SGHTA and CDR2 FQGNSA. The CDR3 contains 19 residues.

This clone was observed a single time. This chain joins TRBV5-1 and TRBJ1-4; D is perhaps TRBD1 (6 bases). The CDR3 spans 13 residues. V was cut by 6 bases and J by 5 bases, with 11 bases left in between. From germline, CDR1 is SGHRS and CDR2 YFSETQ. CDR3 amino acids: CASMKGENEKLFF. The CDR3 DNA reads TGCGCCAGCATGAAGGGGGAAAATGAAAAACTGTTTTTT.

This clone is a singleton in its sample. This chain joins TRBV9 and TRBJ2-3; tentatively, D is TRBD1 (5 bases). V lost 0 bases and J 6 bases, leaving 5 bases between the germline ends. Germline values: CDR1 SGDLS, CDR2 YYNGEE. This CDR3 contains 12 residues. The CDR3, as DNA: TGTGCCAGCAGCGTAGAGGGGGATACGCAGTATTTT. It translates to CASSVEGDTQYF.

The chain employs TRBV28 and TRBJ1-1; D is possibly TRBD1 (5 bases). V lost 6 bases and J lost 0, with 14 bases in between. CDR1 is MDHEN, CDR2 SYDVKM, per germline. The CDR3 has 15 residues. CDR3 in amino acids: CASSPGGRMNTEAFF. CDR3 DNA: TGTGCCAGCAGCCCGGGGGGACGGATGAACACTGAAGCTTTCTTT.

This rearrangement joins TRBV4-1 to TRBJ2-1; TRBD2 agrees at 13 bases. Losses at the gene ends were 0 bases for V and 6 bases for J; bases not matched to a gene: 2. Germline V lookup: CDR1 MGHRA, CDR2 YSYEKL. This CDR3 contains 16 residues. CDR3 DNA sequence: TGCGCCAGCAGCCAAGAGGGGACTAGCGGGGTCAATGAGCAGTTCTTC. This translates into CASSQEGTSGVNEQFF.

The genes are TRBV5-1 and TRBJ2-3; TRBD1 matches at 8 bases. V lost 0 bases, J lost 5 bases, and 11 bases stayed unmatched. The CDR3 consists of 17 residues. Germline lookup yields CDR1 SGHRS and CDR2 YFSETQ. CDR3 DNA sequence: TGCGCCAGCAGCTTGGCCCTAATGCAGGGGGCACAAGATACGCAGTATTTT. Translated, it gives CASSLALMQGAQDTQYF. Full variable domain (missing parts from reference TRBV5-1 and TRBJ2-3): KAGVTQTPRYLIKTRGQQVTLSCSPISGHRSVSWYQQTPGQGLQFLFEYFSETQRNKGNFPGRFSGRQFSNSRSEMNVSTLELGDSALYLCASSLALMQGAQDTQYFGPGTRLTVL.